This T cell receptor (beta chain) was captured by sequencing in a study of hypomethylating agent response in myelodysplastic syndrome. Study findings and constraints: The cohort was small, with only 11 to 12 patients analyzed. More novel clonotypes appeared in responders; more contracted clonotypes appeared in non-responders after treatment. Healthy controls were not age-matched to MDS patients, possibly affecting comparisons.

The CDR3 is made up of 21 amino acids. Sequenced by immunoSEQ multiplex PCR; TCRdb stores in-frame clones only, minus some. The table shows about 3,500 clones, with 82% occurring only once. For this clone: What it binds is not known.

The receptor was isolated from a human donor with myelodysplastic syndrome. The gene calls are TRBV21-1 and TRBJ2-5; the table's D call, TRBD2, has no DNA check behind it. TRBV21-1 has pseudogene status. Sample: bone marrow, taken before or after starting hypomethylating agent treatment for myelodysplastic syndrome (not recorded which). The CDR3, as DNA: TGTGCCAGCAGCAAAGCGCTTTCTAGGGCTAGCGGGAAAGGCTTTCAAGAGACCCAGTACTTC. Translation: CASSKALSRASGKGFQETQYF.